The 19 T cell receptor beta chains presented below share a single source sample, sequenced in a study of blood T cell repertoires in COVID-19. The repertoire was sequenced with immunoSEQ multiplex PCR; TCRdb's copy has only in-frame clones and lacks some. The sample lists 130,000 or so clones; 70% to 90% were seen once. The specimen was peripheral blood. Every receptor here comes from a man aged 70-80 years with active COVID-19.

The V call is TRBV4-2, the J call TRBJ2-5; D remains unclear. With 1 base removed from V and 2 bases from J, the gap between germline ends came to 11 bases. The CDR3 covers 15 residues. CDR1 and CDR2 (germline): LGHNA, YNFKEQ. CDR3 sequence reads: CASSQASPLQETQYF. CDR3 DNA: TGTGCCAGCAGCCAAGCTTCCCCGCTACAAGAGACCCAGTACTTC.

The chain links TRBV4-2 to TRBJ2-3; 8 bases agree with TRBD2. Germline-derived CDR1 and CDR2 are LGHNA and YNFKEQ. This CDR3 is built from 16 residues. The V and J ends lost 4 bases and 3 bases, in that order; junction bases with no gene match: 9. This chain's CDR3 is CASSPTSGLVTDTQYF. In DNA, the CDR3 is TGTGCCAGCAGCCCTACTAGCGGATTGGTAACAGATACGCAGTATTTT.

The chain combines TRBV28 with TRBJ1-2; perhaps TRBD1 as D (6 bases). The germline CDR1 and CDR2 sequences are MDHEN and SYDVKM. This CDR3 spans 13 amino acids. V lost 8 bases, J lost 8 bases, and 18 bases lay in between. The CDR3 spells CASYPRDIRGYTF. The CDR3 coding sequence is TGTGCCAGCTATCCCCGGGACATAAGAGGCTACACCTTC.

The CDR3 DNA sequence: TGTGCCAGTAGTTTCAGACTAGTGGGCACCGGGGAGCTGTTTTTT. This encodes CASSFRLVGTGELFF. The genes are TRBV19 and TRBJ2-2; tentatively, D is TRBD2 (6 bases). Germline V gene sequence: CDR1 LNHDA, CDR2 SQIVND (reference sequence). With 5 bases removed from V and 4 bases from J, the gap between germline ends came to 14 bases. The CDR3 runs to 15 residues.

The J gene is TRBJ1-1, the V gene TRBV6-6, with 9 bases fitting TRBD1. The CDR3 contains 15 residues. Germline-derived CDR1 and CDR2 are MNHNY and SVGAGI (reference sequence). V shed 4 bases and J 3 bases; nucleotides not matched to a gene: 6. The CDR3, as DNA: TGTGCCAGCAGTTCGACAGGGGGTGCGGACACTGAAGCTTTCTTT. This gives the protein CASSSTGGADTEAFF.

The chain joins TRBV30 to TRBJ2-2; D not certain. Germline assignment: CDR1 GTSNPN and CDR2 SVGIG (reference sequence). The ends were cut back, 2 bases at V and 3 bases at J, with 7 bases in the middle. This CDR3 contains 13 residues. The DNA for the CDR3 is TGTGCCTGGAGTTTGGAGTACACCGGGGAGCTGTTTTTT. Protein product: CAWSLEYTGELFF.

The chain couples TRBV10-3 to TRBJ2-2; 7 bases map to TRBD1. The junction had 5 bases not matched to a gene; V was cut back by 9 bases and J by 1 base. The germline V gene has CDR1 ENHRY and CDR2 SYGVKD. This CDR3 contains 14 residues. CDR3 DNA: TGTGCCATAGGGGGCTCGGGGAACACCGGGGAGCTGTTTTTT. It yields the protein CAIGGSGNTGELFF.

This chain uses TRBV12-2 with TRBJ2-2; TRBD2 is taken as the D call from the table, unchecked against the DNA. TRBV12-2 is a pseudogene. The CDR3 is 15 amino acids. CDR3 protein: CASPPRRPGGGELFF. CDR3 in DNA: TGTGCAAGTCCCCCCCGGCGGCCTGGCGGCGGGGAGCTGTTTTTT.

V usage is TRBV21-1 and J usage is TRBJ2-2; TRBD1, as called in the table, went unchecked against the DNA. TRBV21-1 is annotated as a pseudogene. CDR3 length: 17 residues. The CDR3, as DNA: TGTGCCAGCAGCCATGGACAGACCTTTACGAACACCGGGGAGCTGTTTTTT. It codes for CASSHGQTFTNTGELFF.

The chain employs TRBV3-1 (or the pseudogene TRBV3-2) and TRBJ2-3; D is perhaps TRBD1 (6 bases). CDR3 length: 16 residues. Trimming took 2 bases from V and 1 from J, leaving 13 bases between them. The germline gives CDR1 LGHDT, CDR2 YNNKEL (reference sequence). The CDR3 nucleotides are TGTGCCAGCAGCCAACAGGGGATTCTGGGCACAGATACGCAGTATTTT. Translation gives CASSQQGILGTDTQYF.

This chain joins TRBV18 and TRBJ1-2, with TRBD1 identical over 7 bases. J was trimmed by 12 bases and V by 2 bases; bases with no gene match: 9. Per the germline V gene, CDR1 is KGHSH and CDR2 is LQKENI. The CDR3 contains 13 residues. CDR3 sequence: CASSPDGTGVHTF. The CDR3 nucleotides read TGTGCCAGCTCACCAGATGGCACAGGGGTCCACACCTTC.

The J gene is TRBJ1-2, the V gene TRBV28; D is unresolved. V was pared by 7 bases and J by 7 bases, with 10 bases between. CDR3 size: 11 residues. Germline loops: CDR1 MDHEN, CDR2 SYDVKM. CDR3 residues: CASTSAGGYTF. The CDR3 nucleotides read TGTGCCAGCACCTCGGCGGGTGGCTACACCTTC.

This clone was seen just once. Here the CDR3 reads CASSRTGLDQPQHF. As DNA, the CDR3 is TGCGCCAGCAGTAGGACAGGGCTCGATCAGCCCCAGCATTTT. The chain uses TRBV5-1 and TRBJ1-5, with 8 bases that match TRBD1. Per germline, CDR1 SGHRS and CDR2 YFSETQ. Trimming took 5 bases from V and 5 from J; bases not matched to a gene: 6. CDR3 length: 14 amino acids.

The chain uses TRBV29-1 and TRBJ2-1; TRBD2 matches at 8 bases. The CDR3 is made up of 13 amino acids. J was trimmed by 10 bases and V by 4 bases; bases with no gene match: 9. Germline CDR1 is SQVTM and CDR2 is ANQGSEA. The CDR3, as DNA: TGCAGCGTTGGGGGTAGCGGGATCAGGGAGCAGTTCTTC. It codes for CSVGGSGIREQFF.

The chain has TRBV11-2 and TRBJ2-3; tentatively, D is TRBD1 (6 bases). CDR1 is SGHAT, CDR2 FQNNGV, per germline. This CDR3 has 19 amino acids. The V end was cut by 1 base, the J end by 0 bases, with 20 bases between. As DNA, the CDR3 is TGTGCCAGCAGCTTAGTTTCCCCGACAGGCTACGTTAGCACAGATACGCAGTATTTT. Protein sequence: CASSLVSPTGYVSTDTQYF.

The chain carries TRBV5-1 and TRBJ2-5, with TRBD1 identical over 8 bases. CDR1 is SGHRS and CDR2 is YFSETQ in the germline V gene. There are 15 residues in the CDR3. J gave up 5 bases and V 1 base, and 7 bases lay outside the gene matches. The CDR3: CASSLQAGGGETQYF. The CDR3 DNA follows: TGCGCCAGCAGCTTGCAAGCAGGGGGCGGGGAGACCCAGTACTTC.

The J gene is TRBJ2-1, the V gene TRBV7-3, with 12 positions matching TRBD2. V lost 1 base to trimming and J lost 4 bases; unmatched junction nucleotides: 8. This CDR3 has 18 residues. Germline V CDR1 and CDR2: SGHTA, FQGTGA. Here the CDR3 DNA reads TGTGCCAGCAGCTTAAACCCGACTAGCGGGAGTCGGTACAATGAGCAGTTCTTC. Its translation is CASSLNPTSGSRYNEQFF.

The rearrangement joins TRBV30 to TRBJ2-5; D gene ambiguous. V shed 6 bases and J shed 2 bases, with 7 bases lying between them. The CDR3 totals 11 residues. Per germline, CDR1 GTSNPN and CDR2 SVGIG (reference sequence). The CDR3 coding sequence is TGTGCCTGCTACAGACAAGAGACCCAGTACTTC. It codes for CACYRQETQYF.

This clone was picked up a small number of times. The chain has TRBV13 and TRBJ2-7; 9 nucleotides match TRBD2. CDR3 length: 15 residues. Per germline, CDR1 PRHDT and CDR2 FYEKMQ (reference sequence). J gave up 2 bases and V 4 bases, and 6 bases lay outside the gene matches. The CDR3 DNA follows: TGTGCCAGCAGCTCGACTAGCGGCACAACCTACGAGCAGTACTTC. It is translated as CASSSTSGTTYEQYF. The full variable domain, rest sourced from reference TRBV13 and TRBJ2-7, is AAGVIQSPRHLIKEKRETATLKCYPIPRHDTVYWYQQGPGQDPQFLISFYEKMQSDKGSIPDRFSAQQFSDYHSELNMSSLELGDSALYFCASSSTSGTTYEQYFGPGTRLTVT.